These 27 T cell receptor beta chains were sequenced from one sample in a study of blood T cell repertoires in COVID-19. This table comes from immunoSEQ multiplex PCR, and its TCRdb copy is limited to in-frame clones, with some not included. The table has under 65,000 clones, around 80% seen once; the top ten hold less than 25%. The sequencing sample was made of peripheral blood. The receptors here all came from a woman aged 60-75 years with acute or convalescent COVID-19.

The chain combines TRBV14 with TRBJ2-1; TRBD1 aligns across 7 bases. The CDR3 extends over 16 amino acids. Trimming cost V 1 base and J 1 base; bases outside gene matches: 4. Germline values: CDR1 SGHDN, CDR2 FVKESK. The CDR3 DNA sequence: TGTGCCAGCAGCCAAGTAAGGGACAGTTCCTACAATGAGCAGTTCTTC. This translates into CASSQVRDSSYNEQFF. The full variable domain, completed using reference TRBV14 and TRBJ2-1, is EAGVTQFPSHSVIEKGQTVTLRCDPISGHDNLYWYRRVMGKEIKFLLHFVKESKQDESGMPNNRFLAERTGGTYSTLKVQPAELEDSGVYFCASSQVRDSSYNEQFFGPGTRLTVL.

The rearrangement uses TRBV5-5 and TRBJ1-4; 10 positions agree with TRBD1. CDR1 and CDR2 from the germline V gene are SGHKS and YYEKEE (reference sequence). The CDR3 contains 15 residues. V lost 5 bases to trimming and J lost 8 bases; unmatched junction nucleotides: 9. CDR3 sequence (DNA): TGTGCCAGCAGATCAGCCGGGACAGGGGTCGAAAAACTGTTTTTT. Amino acids: CASRSAGTGVEKLFF.

The chain combines TRBV5-4 with TRBJ2-7; D gene uncertain. Trimming shortened V by 0 bases and J by 5 bases, and 9 bases separated the two germline ends. CDR3 length: 13 residues. Germline loops: CDR1 SGHNT, CDR2 YYREEE (reference sequence). CDR3 DNA: TGTGCCAGCAGCTTGGGGGCGCAGAACGAGCAGTACTTC. Translation gives CASSLGAQNEQYF.

V usage is TRBV6-5 and J usage is TRBJ1-5, with a possible D match to TRBD1 (5 bases). CDR1 and CDR2 (germline): MNHEY, SVGAGI. The CDR3 has 14 residues. V shed 10 bases and J shed 6 bases, with 19 bases lying between them. The chain's CDR3 is CATRGGAGVQPQHF. As DNA, the CDR3 is TGTGCCACTAGGGGAGGGGCGGGAGTTCAGCCCCAGCATTTT.

This chain connects TRBV27 to TRBJ2-2; 8 nucleotides match TRBD1. This CDR3 has 15 amino acids. Trimming took 5 bases from V and 6 from J; bases not matched to a gene: 8. Germline V CDR1 and CDR2: MNHEY, SMNVEV (reference sequence). The CDR3 sequence: CASSPGTGQAGELFF. CDR3 coding DNA: TGTGCCAGCAGTCCCGGGACAGGCCAAGCCGGGGAGCTGTTTTTT.

This clone was seen a handful of times. The genes are TRBV11-1 and TRBJ2-1; 7 bases are a match to TRBD1. CDR1 and CDR2 from the germline V gene are SGHAT and FQDESV (reference sequence). The CDR3 is made up of 15 amino acids. V was clipped by 5 bases and J by 7 bases; unmatched bases: 11. The chain's CDR3 is CASSREFGQVNEQFF. The DNA for the CDR3 is TGTGCCAGCAGCCGAGAGTTTGGACAGGTAAATGAGCAGTTCTTC.

The chain carries TRBV5-1 and TRBJ2-7; 9 bases match TRBD1. Germline V gene data show CDR1 as SGHRS and CDR2 as YFSETQ. This CDR3 contains 13 residues. V was pared by 7 bases and J by 5 bases, with 7 bases of the junction left unmatched. The CDR3 bases are TGCGCCAGCGGTGGGACAGGGAAGCACGAGCAGTACTTC. This encodes CASGGTGKHEQYF.

This clone was recorded a few times. The chain employs TRBV10-2 and TRBJ1-1; TRBD1 is a possible D gene (6 bases). Trimming took 4 bases from V and 5 from J, leaving 14 bases between them. CDR3 length: 14 amino acids. CDR1 is WSHSY, CDR2 SAAADI, per germline. CDR3 coding DNA: TGCGCCAGCAGTGCCCTGGACAGTGGGACTGAAGCTTTCTTT. Amino acids: CASSALDSGTEAFF.

J is TRBJ2-7 and V is TRBV24-1; the match to TRBD1 covers 9 bases. Germline V lookup: CDR1 KGHDR, CDR2 SFDVKD. V dropped 6 bases and J dropped 4; count of bases not matched to a gene: 6. This CDR3 has 14 amino acids. CDR3 nucleotide sequence: TGTGCCACCAGTCCCGGGACAGGGAGTTACGAGCAGTACTTC. It yields the protein CATSPGTGSYEQYF.

The chain recombines TRBV30 with TRBJ1-3, with a possible D match to TRBD1 (5 bases). Germline V gives CDR1 GTSNPN, CDR2 SVGIG (reference sequence). The CDR3 is 14 residues long. V dropped 2 bases and J dropped 2 bases, with 10 bases sitting between them. CDR3 residues: CAWSSPGTGNTIYF. The CDR3 DNA sequence: TGTGCCTGGAGTAGCCCAGGGACTGGAAACACCATATATTTT.

This clone was counted only a few times. V is TRBV4-1 and J is TRBJ1-6, with TRBD1 matching 8 bases. The CDR3 is 15 residues long. In germline, CDR1 is MGHRA, CDR2 YSYEKL. V gave up 3 bases and J gave up 9 bases; unmatched junction bases: 7. CDR3 in amino acids: CASSQIKGQGSPLHF. CDR3 nucleotides: TGCGCCAGCAGCCAGATCAAAGGACAGGGTTCACCCCTCCACTTT.

The chain combines TRBV3-1 (or the pseudogene TRBV3-2) with TRBJ2-7; D unclear. The CDR3 has 15 amino acids. V dropped 5 bases and J dropped 3 bases, with 17 bases sitting between them. The germline gives CDR1 LGHDT, CDR2 YNNKEL (reference sequence). This CDR3 reads CASSLKRRQLYEQYF. CDR3 DNA sequence: TGTGCCAGCAGCTTAAAGAGGCGGCAGCTCTACGAGCAGTACTTC.

The chain has TRBV24-1 and TRBJ2-3, with TRBD1 matching 10 bases. The trim removed 3 bases at V and 4 bases at J, leaving 3 bases unmatched. The germline V gene encodes CDR1 KGHDR and CDR2 SFDVKD. The CDR3 runs 15 residues. The CDR3 bases are TGTGCCACCAGTGATATAGGGACAGGGGCAGATACGCAGTATTTT. This encodes CATSDIGTGADTQYF.

The CDR3 region has the DNA TGTGCCAGCAGCGAAGACAGGGGCACTGAAGCTTTCTTT. Its translation: CASSEDRGTEAFF. The J gene is TRBJ1-1, the V gene TRBV7-9; TRBD1 matches at 8 bases. Germline CDR1 SEHNR, CDR2 FQNEAQ (reference sequence). With 5 bases clipped from V and 4 bases from J, the junction kept 3 bases outside the gene matches. The CDR3 is 13 residues long.

This chain connects TRBV19 to TRBJ1-1, with 8 bases that match TRBD1. Germline-derived CDR1 and CDR2 are LNHDA and SQIVND (reference sequence). The junction had 1 base not matched to a gene; V was cut back by 3 bases and J by 1 base. The length of the CDR3 is 14 residues. CDR3 sequence reads: CASSIGQGNTEAFF. CDR3 nucleotides: TGTGCCAGTAGTATTGGACAGGGGAACACTGAAGCTTTCTTT.

This clone has ten or more counts. The CDR3 loop reads CASSLDQQGTYEQYF. The CDR3 nucleotides read TGCGCCAGCAGCCTAGATCAGCAGGGAACCTACGAGCAGTACTTC. The rearrangement links TRBV4-1 to TRBJ2-7; the D gene is possibly TRBD1 (5 bases). V gave up 4 bases and J gave up 2 bases, with 15 bases separating them. The CDR3 is 15 amino acids. From germline, CDR1 is MGHRA and CDR2 YSYEKL.

This clone appeared once. V gene TRBV6-4 combines with J gene TRBJ2-7, with 8 bases aligning to TRBD1. Germline V gene sequence: CDR1 MRHNA, CDR2 SNTAGT. The CDR3 has 13 amino acids. V trimming: 4 bases; J trimming: 5 bases; junction bases outside the gene matches: 4. The CDR3 is CASSVETGDEQYF. Here the CDR3 DNA reads TGTGCCAGCAGTGTAGAGACAGGGGACGAGCAGTACTTC.

The rearrangement uses TRBV6-1 and TRBJ2-7; D uncertain. Germline V CDR1 and CDR2: MNHNS, SASEGT. V was cut by 0 bases and J by 2 bases, with 8 bases left in between. The CDR3 contains 14 residues. CDR3 region: CASSEALQTYEQYF. The CDR3 DNA reads TGTGCCAGCAGTGAAGCCCTTCAGACCTACGAGCAGTACTTC.

The J gene is TRBJ2-5, the V gene TRBV7-6; the match to TRBD2 covers 8 bases. The length of the CDR3 is 15 residues. V was pared by 0 bases and J by 2 bases, with 2 bases of the junction left unmatched. Germline CDR1 reads SGHVS; CDR2 reads FNYEAQ. CDR3 protein: CASSLAGGGQETQYF. The CDR3 nucleotides are TGTGCCAGCAGCTTAGCCGGGGGGGGGCAAGAGACCCAGTACTTC. Complete variable domain (other parts from reference TRBV7-6 and TRBJ2-5): GAGVSQSPRYKVTKRGQDVALRCDPISGHVSLYWYRQALGQGPEFLTYFNYEAQQDKSGLPNDRFSAERPEGSISTLTIQRTEQRDSAMYRCASSLAGGGQETQYFGPGTRLLVL.

The chain carries TRBV3-1 (or the pseudogene TRBV3-2) and TRBJ1-5; TRBD1 agrees at 7 bases. This CDR3 spans 14 amino acids. V shed 3 bases, J shed 4 bases, and the junction held 3 bases outside the gene matches. Germline CDR1 and CDR2: LGHDT and YNNKEL (reference sequence). In nucleotides, the CDR3 is TGTGCCAGCAGCCACGGGGACAGAAATCAGCCCCAGCATTTT. It yields the protein CASSHGDRNQPQHF.

In its sample, this clone was seen a few times. The chain has TRBV21-1 and TRBJ2-1; the table's D gene call, TRBD2, was not cross checked with the DNA. TRBV21-1 is a listed pseudogene. CDR3 length: 14 residues. The CDR3 region has the DNA TGTGCCAGCCCTCCCCGAGAAAGAAACAATGAGCAGTTCTTC. Protein product: CASPPRERNNEQFF.

The count of this clone is one. J is TRBJ2-3 and V is TRBV7-9; TRBD2 matches at 8 bases. The germline CDR1 and CDR2 sequences are SEHNR and FQNEAQ (reference sequence). The CDR3 has 13 residues. V shed 6 bases and J 6 bases; nucleotides not matched to a gene: 5. The CDR3 region is CASSPGGADTQYF. The CDR3 DNA reads TGTGCCAGCAGTCCCGGGGGGGCCGATACGCAGTATTTT. Together with reference TRBV7-9 and TRBJ2-3, the CDR3 gives the full variable domain: DTGVSQNPRHKITKRGQNVTFRCDPISEHNRLYWYRQTLGQGPEFLTYFQNEAQLEKSRLLSDRFSAERPKGSFSTLEIQRTEQGDSAMYLCASSPGGADTQYFGPGTRLTVL.

The gene calls are TRBV7-9 and TRBJ2-7; 7 bases map to TRBD1. This CDR3 has 15 amino acids. The V gene's germline CDR1 is SEHNR and CDR2 FQNEAQ (reference sequence). V was clipped by 4 bases and J by 7 bases; unmatched bases: 13. DNA of the CDR3: TGTGCCAGCAGCTCCCGGGACAGAGGCGTCGGGGAGCAGTACTTC. Its protein product is CASSSRDRGVGEQYF.

The chain recombines TRBV30 with TRBJ2-3, with TRBD1 matching over 7 bases. J was trimmed by 2 bases and V by 1 base; bases with no gene match: 3. The CDR3 loop spans 14 amino acids. Per germline, CDR1 GTSNPN and CDR2 SVGIG (reference sequence). For the CDR3, the DNA is TGTGCCTGGAGTGGGGGACAGTCCACAGATACGCAGTATTTT. Translated, it gives CAWSGGQSTDTQYF. Supplemented by reference TRBV30 and TRBJ2-3, the full variable domain reads SQTIHQWPATLVQPVGSPLSLECTVEGTSNPNLYWYRQAAGRGLQLLFYSVGIGQISSEVPQNLSASRPQDRQFILSSKKLLLSDSGFYLCAWSGGQSTDTQYFGPGTRLTVL.

This rearrangement joins TRBV10-1 to TRBJ2-7, with D tentatively TRBD1 (6 bases). V lost 5 bases, J lost 0 bases, and 20 bases lay in between. Germline V gives CDR1 WNHNN, CDR2 SYGVQD (reference sequence). The CDR3 consists of 17 residues. CDR3 nucleotide sequence: TGCGCCAGCAGTCGTGGGACATCCCCCAAGAGCTCCTACGAGCAGTACTTC. This gives the protein CASSRGTSPKSSYEQYF.

The chain joins TRBV7-2 to TRBJ1-6, with D unclear. Germline values: CDR1 SGHTA, CDR2 FQGNSA. Trimming removed 3 bases at V and 10 bases at J, with 13 bases between. This CDR3 region has 14 residues. The DNA of the CDR3 is TGTGCCAGCAGCTTTATAGAGTTCAGGTCACCCCTCCACTTT. Amino acids: CASSFIEFRSPLHF.

The rearrangement links TRBV18 to TRBJ1-1; D remains ambiguous. Trimming stripped 7 bases from V and 1 base from J, with 10 bases between. Germline values: CDR1 KGHSH, CDR2 LQKENI. This CDR3 has 13 amino acids. The CDR3 DNA sequence: TGTGCCAGCTGCGGTTTGGCGAACACTGAAGCTTTCTTT. It codes for CASCGLANTEAFF.